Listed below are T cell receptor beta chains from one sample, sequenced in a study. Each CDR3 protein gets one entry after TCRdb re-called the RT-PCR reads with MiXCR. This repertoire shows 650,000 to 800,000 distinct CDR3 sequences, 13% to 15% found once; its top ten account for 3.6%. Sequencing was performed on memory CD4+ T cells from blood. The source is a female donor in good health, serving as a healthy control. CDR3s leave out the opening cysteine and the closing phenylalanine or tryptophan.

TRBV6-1 ASSDPGYGSYEQY
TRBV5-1 ASSQRAGGNEQY
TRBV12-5 ASGRDSSTLH
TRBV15 ATSTPLELASTGELF
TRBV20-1 SAQGDTEAF
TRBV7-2 ASSLVAGGNDQPQH
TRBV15 ATGRESGNTIY
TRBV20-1 SASGSGRGSNEQF
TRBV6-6 ASSYSRQGADTQY
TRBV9 ASSPRADQETQY
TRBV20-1 SATGTGWYNEQF
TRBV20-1 SARAGSGNQPQH
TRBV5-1 ASSWRTGQEMNNEQF
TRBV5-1 ASSLSVGTGYEQY
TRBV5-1 ASSLQGQGSEKLF
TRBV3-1 ATTRDYNEQF